This TCR beta chain was recorded in a study of blood T cell repertoires in COVID-19. Germline-derived CDR1 and CDR2 are SGHRS and YFSETQ. V shed 0 bases and J shed 15 bases, with 13 bases lying between them. This CDR3 has 12 amino acids. The protocol was immunoSEQ multiplex PCR, while the TCRdb copy is restricted to in-frame clones and leaves out a portion. The sample holds about 200,000 clones, 80% to 90% seen once. The chain combines TRBV5-1 with TRBJ2-1; a possible D gene is TRBD2 (5 bases). The sequence came from a woman at least 80 years old with acute or convalescent COVID-19. Sample: peripheral blood. As DNA, the CDR3 is TGCGCCAGCAGCTTGGACCATGTAGCGTTGTTCTTC. Translation gives CASSLDHVALFF.